The next 8 T cell receptor beta chains were all read from a single sample in a study of blood T cell repertoires in COVID-19 (dated by TCRdb to the early 2020s). To prepare the library, the immunoSEQ multiplex PCR assay was applied. TCRdb limited this immuneACCESS table to in-frame rearrangements with V and J called. A share of clones is missing; checked studies link under half to unresolved V genes, and the rest is unexplained. For this sample there are about 230,000 clones; approximately 84% appear just once. The top ten constitute roughly 7.9% of the sample. The sequenced sample consisted of peripheral blood. The receptors derive from a woman of 80 years or more with acute or convalescent COVID-19.

As for this clone: The same CDR3 is also encoded by other DNA sequences in this sample. This chain links TRBV7-2 with TRBJ1-1, with D unclear. The CDR3 sequence is 14 residues long. Trimming stripped 1 base from V and 2 bases from J, with 8 bases between. Germline CDR1 reads SGHTA; CDR2 reads FQGNSA. The CDR3 sequence is CASSLVVRNTEAFF. For the CDR3, the DNA is TGTGCCAGCAGCTTAGTAGTCCGAAACACTGAAGCTTTCTTT.

The J gene is TRBJ2-3, the V gene TRBV19; 11 bases map to TRBD2. Germline V gene lookup returns CDR1 LNHDA and CDR2 SQIVND (reference sequence). The junction had 11 bases not matched to a gene; V was cut back by 6 bases and J by 0 bases. There are 18 residues in the CDR3. The CDR3 region has the DNA TGTGCCAGTAGCGGTACTAGCGGGGGTCACCCTAGCACAGATACGCAGTATTTT. Encoded protein: CASSGTSGGHPSTDTQYF.

J is TRBJ2-3 and V is TRBV5-4; D is possibly TRBD2 (5 bases). V was shortened by 4 bases and J by 0 bases, with 15 bases between the two germline ends. CDR3 length: 16 residues. Looked up from germline, CDR1 is SGHNT and CDR2 is YYREEE (reference sequence). The CDR3 DNA sequence: TGTGCCAGCAGCCATGCACAGCGGCTCAGCACAGATACGCAGTATTTT. It translates to CASSHAQRLSTDTQYF. Full variable domain (missing parts from reference TRBV5-4 and TRBJ2-3): ETGVTQSPTHLIKTRGQQVTLRCSSQSGHNTVSWYQQALGQGPQFIFQYYREEENGRGNFPPRFSGLQFPNYSSELNVNALELDDSALYLCASSHAQRLSTDTQYFGPGTRLTVL.

The chain has TRBV6-5 and TRBJ1-6; TRBD1 is a possible D gene (5 bases). V was shortened by 10 bases and J by 5 bases, with 15 bases between the two germline ends. Germline CDR1 is MNHEY and CDR2 is SVGAGI. This CDR3 has 14 residues. CDR3 sequence (DNA): TGTGCCACTCTGCGGGACCCGCATAATTCACCCCTCCACTTT. Translated: CATLRDPHNSPLHF.

This clone was found a few times. This chain links TRBV2 with TRBJ1-2, with D unclear. The V gene lost 7 bases and the J gene lost 2 bases, with 17 bases spanning the gap. The germline CDR1 and CDR2 sequences are SNHLY and FYNNEI. The CDR3 length is 15 residues. The chain's CDR3 is CASTPTRPGNYGYTF. The CDR3 bases are TGTGCCAGCACCCCTACCAGACCGGGGAACTATGGCTACACCTTC.

The CDR3 DNA follows: TGTGCCAGCGGGGCGGGAGGGAGAGAGACCCAGTACTTC. Protein: CASGAGGRETQYF. The chain links TRBV2 to TRBJ2-5; 9 nucleotides line up with TRBD2. This CDR3 is built from 13 residues. The V segment lost 8 bases and the J segment 4 bases; nucleotides outside the gene matches: 5. Germline CDR1 and CDR2: SNHLY and FYNNEI. The full variable domain, in which reference TRBV2 and TRBJ2-5 provide the parts outside the CDR3, is EPEVTQTPSHQVTQMGQEVILRCVPISNHLYFYWYRQILGQKVEFLVSFYNNEISEKSEIFDDQFSVERPDGSNFTLKIRSTKLEDSAMYFCASGAGGRETQYFGPGTRLLVL.

This clone was detected a few times. The gene calls are TRBV9 and TRBJ2-2; D uncertain. Germline loops: CDR1 SGDLS, CDR2 YYNGEE. CDR3 length: 13 residues. V was trimmed by 7 bases and J by 1 base, leaving 8 bases between them. In nucleotides, the CDR3 is TGTGCCAGCCGTCCAGGGAACACCGGGGAGCTGTTTTTT. Protein product: CASRPGNTGELFF.

CDR3: CASSQAYRGGLSEQYF. CDR3 DNA sequence: TGTGCCAGCAGCCAAGCCTACAGGGGTGGCCTATCCGAGCAGTACTTC. The gene calls are TRBV3-1 (or the pseudogene TRBV3-2) and TRBJ2-7; 7 bases agree with TRBD1. The CDR3 has 16 amino acids. V shed 1 base and J 6 bases; nucleotides not matched to a gene: 12. Looked up from germline, CDR1 is LGHDT and CDR2 is YNNKEL (reference sequence).